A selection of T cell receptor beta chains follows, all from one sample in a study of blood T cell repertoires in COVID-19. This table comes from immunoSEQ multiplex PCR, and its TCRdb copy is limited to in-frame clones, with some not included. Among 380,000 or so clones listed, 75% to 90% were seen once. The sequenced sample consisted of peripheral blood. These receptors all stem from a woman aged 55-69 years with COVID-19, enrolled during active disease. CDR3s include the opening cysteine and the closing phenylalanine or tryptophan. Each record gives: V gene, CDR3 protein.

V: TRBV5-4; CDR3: CASSWGQEKETQYF
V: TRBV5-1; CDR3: CASSTPEGSYEQYF
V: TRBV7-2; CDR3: CASSLMWRGVGNTQYF
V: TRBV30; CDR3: CAGGGGSMIEAFF
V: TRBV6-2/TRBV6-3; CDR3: CASSSWTGRDTEAFF
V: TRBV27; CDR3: CASSMTASSYNSPLHF
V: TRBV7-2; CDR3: CASSLGLATSTDTQYF
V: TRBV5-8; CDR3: CASSYGAGPIPGGYTF
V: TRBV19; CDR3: CASKDRVVFSNQPQHF
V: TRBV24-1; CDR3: CATSGRLVDTQYF
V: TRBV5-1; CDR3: CASSLVGTASYNEQFF
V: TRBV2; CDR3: CASSVDSGNTIYF
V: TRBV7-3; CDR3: CASSSGTGGYEQYF
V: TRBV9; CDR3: CASSVGGGVNTGELFF
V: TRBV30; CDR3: CAWLIMGFTEAFF
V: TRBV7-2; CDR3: CASSFRGSNQPQHF
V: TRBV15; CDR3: CATSRLPIDRGSGNTIYF
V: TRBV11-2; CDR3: CASTPREDTQYF
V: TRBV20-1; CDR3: CSASDSRPQHF
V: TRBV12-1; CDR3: CPHDGVGLAGGPRETQYF
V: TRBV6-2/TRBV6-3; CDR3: CASSPGGGSINEQFF
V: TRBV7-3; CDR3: CASSLEGGATTEAFF